This T cell receptor beta chain comes out of a study of identical twins. Study results and caveats: Monozygotic twins shared more out-of-frame TCR alpha than recombination models predicted.

Among all donors, each was a healthy Caucasian. From the 5' RACE reads, TCRdb called clonotypes with MiXCR, one entry per CDR3 protein. The sample includes some 270,000 distinct CDR3 sequences, roughly 8.7% seen only once; the top ten take 3% to 3.5%. Germline V CDR1 and CDR2: MNHEY, SMNVEV (reference sequence). CDR3 length equals 15 residues. V shed 5 bases and J 4 bases; nucleotides not matched to a gene: 10. A few counts support this clonotype. Its antigen is as yet unknown. This same sample was also part of a study on yellow fever vaccine responses in identical twins. Per that paper: A vaccine T cell response that seemed partly convergent and partly personalized was reported in twins.

The TCR sequence derives from a woman between 18 and 30 years old in good health. Source material: CD8+ T cells sorted from blood. V and J are TRBV27 and TRBJ2-5; 7 bases line up with TRBD2. CDR3 in amino acids: CASSPPGLQRETQYF. The CDR3 DNA sequence: TGTGCCAGCAGTCCCCCGGGACTACAACGAGAGACCCAGTACTTC.